Listed below are T cell receptor beta chains from one sample, sequenced in a study of cytomegalovirus exposure and HLA in healthy donors. The assay was immunoSEQ multiplex PCR, and TCRdb's table has in-frame clones only and misses some. Of around 160,000 clones in the sample, roughly three quarters were seen once. Sequenced material: PBMCs. These TCRs come from a male donor in good health and CMV-seropositive. Both conserved end residues are part of each CDR3. The order of the fields is clone size, V gene, J gene, D gene, CDR3 protein, CDR3 DNA. D genes are given only for firm matches. Only some rows state a clone size, as once, few, many or a class for expanded clones.

clone size: .; V gene: TRBV9; J gene: TRBJ2-3; D gene: TRBD2; CDR3 protein: CASSERGGPRDTQYF; CDR3 DNA: TGTGCCAGCAGCGAGCGGGGGGGCCCTAGAGATACGCAGTATTTT
clone size: once; V gene: TRBV9; J gene: TRBJ2-3; D gene: .; CDR3 protein: CASSVGSQDTQYF; CDR3 DNA: TGTGCCAGCAGCGTAGGGTCCCAGGATACGCAGTATTTT
clone size: few; V gene: TRBV6-1; J gene: TRBJ1-5; D gene: .; CDR3 protein: CASWGRVGNQPQHF; CDR3 DNA: TGTGCCAGCTGGGGCAGGGTGGGCAATCAGCCCCAGCATTTT
clone size: .; V gene: TRBV6-4; J gene: TRBJ2-3; D gene: TRBD2; CDR3 protein: CASSPLSGGADTQYF; CDR3 DNA: TGTGCCAGCAGCCCCCTTAGCGGGGGGGCTGATACGCAGTATTTT
clone size: few; V gene: TRBV6-1; J gene: TRBJ2-7; D gene: .; CDR3 protein: CASTLDGNSKNEQYF; CDR3 DNA: TGTGCCAGCACTCTAGACGGAAATTCGAAGAACGAGCAGTACTTC
clone size: .; V gene: TRBV5-8; J gene: TRBJ2-1; D gene: TRBD2; CDR3 protein: CASSLAGGPMNEQFF; CDR3 DNA: TGTGCCAGCAGCCTAGCGGGGGGGCCAATGAATGAGCAGTTCTTC
clone size: .; V gene: TRBV15; J gene: TRBJ1-5; D gene: .; CDR3 protein: CATSNSRNQPQHF; CDR3 DNA: TGTGCCACCAGCAACTCGCGAAATCAGCCCCAGCATTTT
clone size: .; V gene: TRBV19; J gene: TRBJ1-2; D gene: TRBD1; CDR3 protein: CASSKRDRPLHGYTF; CDR3 DNA: TGTGCCAGTAGTAAACGGGACAGGCCTCTCCATGGCTACACCTTC
clone size: .; V gene: TRBV11-3; J gene: TRBJ2-2; D gene: .; CDR3 protein: CASSLIAGELFF; CDR3 DNA: TGTGCCAGCAGCTTAATCGCCGGGGAGCTGTTTTTT
clone size: once; V gene: TRBV27; J gene: TRBJ1-3; D gene: .; CDR3 protein: CASSPYAGNTIYF; CDR3 DNA: TGTGCCAGCAGTCCCTACGCTGGAAACACCATATATTTT
clone size: .; V gene: TRBV9; J gene: TRBJ2-7; D gene: TRBD1; CDR3 protein: CASSVVTGGDRSYEQYF; CDR3 DNA: TGTGCCAGCAGCGTAGTAACAGGGGGAGATCGGTCCTACGAGCAGTACTTC
clone size: few; V gene: TRBV2; J gene: TRBJ2-7; D gene: .; CDR3 protein: CASSARQVASYEQYF; CDR3 DNA: TGTGCCAGCAGTGCAAGACAGGTCGCATCCTACGAGCAGTACTTC
clone size: .; V gene: TRBV5-8; J gene: TRBJ1-3; D gene: .; CDR3 protein: CASRGGPTGGNTIYF; CDR3 DNA: TGTGCCAGCAGGGGGGGACCTACGGGTGGAAACACCATATATTTT
clone size: .; V gene: TRBV7-9; J gene: TRBJ1-2; D gene: .; CDR3 protein: CASSSQGIANGYTF; CDR3 DNA: TGTGCCAGCAGCTCCCAGGGGATTGCGAATGGCTACACCTTC
clone size: .; V gene: TRBV27; J gene: TRBJ2-7; D gene: .; CDR3 protein: CASTGDGRPYEQYF; CDR3 DNA: TGTGCCAGCACAGGGGATGGACGGCCCTACGAGCAGTACTTC
clone size: .; V gene: TRBV10-2; J gene: TRBJ2-7; D gene: .; CDR3 protein: CASGYPGDEQYF; CDR3 DNA: TGCGCCAGCGGATATCCGGGGGACGAGCAGTACTTC
clone size: once; V gene: TRBV6-5; J gene: TRBJ2-3; D gene: .; CDR3 protein: CASRGAGTDTQYF; CDR3 DNA: TGTGCCAGCCGGGGGGCAGGCACAGATACGCAGTATTTT
clone size: .; V gene: TRBV6-1; J gene: TRBJ1-6; D gene: TRBD1; CDR3 protein: CASSEYGTGANNSPLHF; CDR3 DNA: TGTGCCAGCAGTGAATATGGGACAGGGGCAAATAATTCACCCCTCCACTTT
clone size: once; V gene: TRBV30; J gene: TRBJ2-1; D gene: .; CDR3 protein: CAWVTVNEQFF; CDR3 DNA: TGTGCCTGGGTAACAGTCAATGAGCAGTTCTTC
clone size: once; V gene: TRBV11-2; J gene: TRBJ1-2; D gene: TRBD1; CDR3 protein: CASSLEFVGDRAGYGYTF; CDR3 DNA: TGTGCCAGCAGCTTAGAGTTTGTAGGGGACAGGGCAGGCTATGGCTACACCTTC
clone size: .; V gene: TRBV30; J gene: TRBJ1-6; D gene: TRBD1; CDR3 protein: CAWGTGSNSPLHF; CDR3 DNA: TGTGCCTGGGGGACAGGGAGTAATTCACCCCTCCACTTT
clone size: .; V gene: TRBV20-1; J gene: TRBJ2-5; D gene: .; CDR3 protein: CSAQLGETQYF; CDR3 DNA: TGCAGTGCTCAGCTGGGAGAAACCCAGTACTTC
clone size: few; V gene: TRBV9; J gene: TRBJ1-1; D gene: TRBD1; CDR3 protein: CASSVGQGGTEAFF; CDR3 DNA: TGTGCCAGCAGCGTAGGACAGGGCGGGACTGAAGCTTTCTTT
clone size: .; V gene: TRBV7-8; J gene: TRBJ1-1; D gene: .; CDR3 protein: CASSSTIDSYEAFF; CDR3 DNA: TGTGCCAGCAGCTCCACTATTGACAGTTATGAAGCTTTCTTT
clone size: .; V gene: TRBV7-8; J gene: TRBJ2-1; D gene: TRBD2; CDR3 protein: CASSFSWTSGNNEQFF; CDR3 DNA: TGTGCCAGCAGCTTCTCATGGACTAGCGGCAACAATGAGCAGTTCTTC
clone size: .; V gene: TRBV6-1; J gene: TRBJ2-7; D gene: .; CDR3 protein: CASSAWDGSSYEQYF; CDR3 DNA: TGTGCCAGCAGTGCATGGGACGGGAGCTCCTACGAGCAGTACTTC
clone size: .; V gene: TRBV5-1; J gene: TRBJ1-4; D gene: TRBD1; CDR3 protein: CASSLTGTGLEKLFF; CDR3 DNA: TGCGCCAGCAGCTTAACCGGGACAGGGCTTGAAAAACTGTTTTTT
clone size: .; V gene: TRBV6-4; J gene: TRBJ1-1; D gene: .; CDR3 protein: CASSDFRAGAGEGQADTEAFF; CDR3 DNA: TGTGCCAGCAGTGACTTTCGAGCAGGGGCAGGCGAGGGCCAGGCGGACACTGAAGCTTTCTTT
clone size: .; V gene: TRBV29-1; J gene: TRBJ2-1; D gene: TRBD1; CDR3 protein: CSVVGQGDGEQFF; CDR3 DNA: TGCAGCGTTGTGGGGCAGGGGGATGGTGAGCAGTTCTTC
clone size: .; V gene: TRBV25-1; J gene: TRBJ2-7; D gene: TRBD2; CDR3 protein: CASSERGIYEQYF; CDR3 DNA: TGTGCCAGCAGTGAGCGGGGGATCTACGAGCAGTACTTC
clone size: .; V gene: TRBV19; J gene: TRBJ2-3; D gene: TRBD1; CDR3 protein: CASSRDRPTDTQYF; CDR3 DNA: TGTGCCAGTAGCCGGGACAGGCCAACAGATACGCAGTATTTT
clone size: .; V gene: TRBV6-6; J gene: TRBJ1-5; D gene: TRBD1; CDR3 protein: CASRPNRGYSNQPQHF; CDR3 DNA: TGTGCCAGCAGACCCAACAGGGGTTATAGCAATCAGCCCCAGCATTTT
clone size: once; V gene: TRBV5-1; J gene: TRBJ2-3; D gene: TRBD2; CDR3 protein: CASSHGLAGGLPATQYF; CDR3 DNA: TGCGCCAGCAGCCACGGACTAGCGGGGGGGCTCCCCGCTACGCAGTATTTT
clone size: .; V gene: TRBV29-1; J gene: TRBJ2-3; D gene: TRBD1; CDR3 protein: CSAGQGAATQYF; CDR3 DNA: TGCAGCGCCGGACAGGGGGCAGCTACGCAGTATTTT
clone size: few; V gene: TRBV2; J gene: TRBJ1-2; D gene: .; CDR3 protein: CASSGLGYTF; CDR3 DNA: TGTGCCAGCAGTGGGCTGGGCTACACCTTC
clone size: .; V gene: TRBV15; J gene: TRBJ1-2; D gene: TRBD1; CDR3 protein: CATSPGGADRGYGYTF; CDR3 DNA: TGTGCCACCAGTCCCGGGGGAGCTGACAGGGGCTATGGCTACACCTTC
clone size: .; V gene: TRBV4-2; J gene: TRBJ1-2; D gene: TRBD1; CDR3 protein: CASSTDRGYGYTF; CDR3 DNA: TGTGCCAGCAGCACCGACAGGGGCTATGGCTACACCTTC
clone size: .; V gene: TRBV13; J gene: TRBJ1-1; D gene: TRBD1; CDR3 protein: CASSLDQGADTEAFF; CDR3 DNA: TGTGCCAGCAGCTTAGATCAGGGGGCGGACACTGAAGCTTTCTTT
clone size: .; V gene: TRBV2; J gene: TRBJ2-1; D gene: .; CDR3 protein: CASRISGVRVEQFF; CDR3 DNA: TGTGCCAGCAGAATCTCGGGGGTACGGGTTGAGCAGTTCTTC
clone size: .; V gene: TRBV9; J gene: TRBJ2-1; D gene: .; CDR3 protein: CASSVDPRNEQFF; CDR3 DNA: TGTGCCAGCAGCGTAGACCCCCGGAATGAGCAGTTCTTC
clone size: .; V gene: TRBV19; J gene: TRBJ2-2; D gene: .; CDR3 protein: CASSNPPGLTNTGELFF; CDR3 DNA: TGTGCCAGTAGTAACCCCCCGGGACTTACGAACACCGGGGAGCTGTTTTTT
clone size: .; V gene: TRBV6-5; J gene: TRBJ2-1; D gene: .; CDR3 protein: CASSFLTGNEQFF; CDR3 DNA: TGTGCCAGCAGTTTCTTAACAGGGAATGAGCAGTTCTTC
clone size: few; V gene: TRBV30; J gene: TRBJ2-7; D gene: TRBD1; CDR3 protein: CAWSATGVEQYF; CDR3 DNA: TGTGCCTGGAGTGCGACAGGGGTCGAGCAGTACTTC
clone size: .; V gene: TRBV4-3; J gene: TRBJ2-1; D gene: .; CDR3 protein: CASSQDGETPHNEQFF; CDR3 DNA: TGCGCCAGCAGCCAAGATGGGGAGACTCCCCACAATGAGCAGTTCTTC
clone size: .; V gene: TRBV6-5; J gene: TRBJ2-5; D gene: TRBD1; CDR3 protein: CASSFHGQVRETQYF; CDR3 DNA: TGTGCCAGCAGTTTCCACGGACAGGTCCGGGAGACCCAGTACTTC
clone size: .; V gene: TRBV7-6; J gene: TRBJ2-3; D gene: .; CDR3 protein: CASSLEGVSTDTQYF; CDR3 DNA: TGTGCCAGCAGCTTAGAGGGGGTTAGCACAGATACGCAGTATTTT
clone size: once; V gene: TRBV27; J gene: TRBJ2-7; D gene: .; CDR3 protein: CASGSPYEQYF; CDR3 DNA: TGTGCCAGCGGCTCCCCCTACGAGCAGTACTTC
clone size: .; V gene: TRBV19; J gene: TRBJ1-2; D gene: TRBD1; CDR3 protein: CASSPDRVYGYTF; CDR3 DNA: TGTGCCAGTAGCCCGGACAGGGTCTATGGCTACACCTTC
clone size: .; V gene: TRBV12-5; J gene: TRBJ2-7; D gene: .; CDR3 protein: CASGPRTYEQYF; CDR3 DNA: TGTGCTAGTGGTCCCAGAACCTACGAGCAGTACTTC
clone size: .; V gene: TRBV30; J gene: TRBJ2-7; D gene: TRBD1; CDR3 protein: CAWSPVGTGWEQYF; CDR3 DNA: TGTGCCTGGAGTCCCGTAGGGACAGGGTGGGAGCAGTACTTC